This T cell receptor (beta chain) was captured by sequencing in a study of cytomegalovirus exposure and HLA in healthy donors. Findings and caveats of the study: A list of about 160 TCR beta chains associated with cytomegalovirus was given. No immune exposure information besides CMV serostatus was available. The study assumed roughly uniform donor sequencing depth for presence/absence analyses.

V was pared by 1 base and J by 4 bases, with 7 bases between. The CDR3 is 14 amino acids. The germline V gene encodes CDR1 SGHVS and CDR2 FQNEAQ. PCR amplification relied on 60 Vbeta primers (plus 13 Jbeta primers). Sequenced by immunoSEQ multiplex PCR; TCRdb stores in-frame clones only, minus some. The data contain 90,000 to 140,000 clones, 78% of them singletons. Worth noting for this clone: Its antigen is as yet unknown.

The J gene is TRBJ2-2, the V gene TRBV7-8; no firm D call. The source is a man younger than 45 in good health and CMV-seronegative. The sequenced sample was PBMCs. CDR3 DNA: TGTGCCAGCAGCTTAGGTGTGAGCACCGGGGAGCTGTTTTTT. Its translation is CASSLGVSTGELFF.